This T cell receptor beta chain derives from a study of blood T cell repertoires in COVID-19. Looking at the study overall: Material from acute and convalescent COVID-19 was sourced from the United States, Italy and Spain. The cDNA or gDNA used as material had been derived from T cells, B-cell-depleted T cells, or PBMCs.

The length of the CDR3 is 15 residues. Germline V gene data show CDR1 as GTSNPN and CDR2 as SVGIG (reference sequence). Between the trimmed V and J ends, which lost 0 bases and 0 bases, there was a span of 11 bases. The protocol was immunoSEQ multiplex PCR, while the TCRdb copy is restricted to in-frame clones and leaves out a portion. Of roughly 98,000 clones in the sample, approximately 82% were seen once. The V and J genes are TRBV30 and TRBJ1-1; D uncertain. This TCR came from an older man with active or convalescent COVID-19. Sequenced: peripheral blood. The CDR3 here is CAWSVLGLVNTEAFF. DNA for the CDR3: TGTGCCTGGAGTGTACTAGGGCTCGTGAACACTGAAGCTTTCTTT.